This passage covers 15 T cell receptor beta chains from one sample sequenced in a study of blood T cell repertoires in COVID-19. The protocol was immunoSEQ multiplex PCR, while the TCRdb copy is restricted to in-frame clones and leaves out a portion. The sample contains roughly 260,000 clones, about 89% of which appear only once. Sequenced sample: PBMCs or T cells enriched from blood (not recorded which). The receptors originated from a woman between 18 and 30 years old who had recovered from COVID-19.

This clone appeared once. The chain has TRBV7-2 and TRBJ1-6, with TRBD1 matching over 7 bases. The V gene's germline CDR1 is SGHTA and CDR2 FQGNSA. The CDR3 has 14 amino acids. V gave up 5 bases and J gave up 7 bases; unmatched junction bases: 5. The CDR3 region is CASSQTGPNSPLHF. In DNA form, the CDR3 reads TGTGCCAGCAGCCAGACAGGGCCCAATTCACCCCTCCACTTT.

The chain combines TRBV27 with TRBJ1-1; 11 bases fit TRBD1. V dropped 5 bases and J dropped 1; count of bases not matched to a gene: 6. In germline, CDR1 is MNHEY, CDR2 SMNVEV (reference sequence). The CDR3 extends over 16 amino acids. Here the CDR3 reads CASSRDRGNGNTEAFF. The CDR3 nucleotides are TGTGCCAGCAGTCGGGACAGGGGGAATGGGAACACTGAAGCTTTCTTT.

V and J are TRBV19 and TRBJ1-3; unclear D gene. Trimming removed 8 bases from V and 0 bases from J, with 23 bases in between. Germline V gene lookup returns CDR1 LNHDA and CDR2 SQIVND (reference sequence). The CDR3 runs to 18 residues. CDR3 DNA: TGTGCCAGTGTTAAGGGCAGCGGTTGGACTCTCTCTGGAAACACCATATATTTT. Translated: CASVKGSGWTLSGNTIYF.

The CDR3 sequence: CASSQDLRSSGNTIYF. The CDR3 DNA is TGTGCCAGCAGCCAAGATTTGAGGAGCTCTGGAAACACCATATATTTT. The V gene is TRBV14, the J gene TRBJ1-3, with D unresolved. Germline V gene data show CDR1 as SGHDN and CDR2 as FVKESK. The V end lost 0 bases, the J end lost 0 bases, and 9 bases lay between the germline ends. There are 16 residues in the CDR3.

The rearrangement joins TRBV19 to TRBJ2-3, with TRBD2 matching over 8 bases. Germline lookup yields CDR1 LNHDA and CDR2 SQIVND (reference sequence). V lost 3 bases to trimming and J lost 5 bases; unmatched junction nucleotides: 7. The CDR3 runs to 15 residues. CDR3 sequence reads: CASSIKRERVDTQYF. The CDR3 nucleotides read TGTGCCAGTAGTATTAAGCGGGAGCGGGTAGATACGCAGTATTTT.

V and J are TRBV5-1 and TRBJ2-7; D might be TRBD1 (6 bases). The V gene lost 1 base and the J gene lost 4 bases, with 18 bases spanning the gap. The germline CDR1 and CDR2 sequences are SGHRS and YFSETQ. The CDR3 is made up of 16 amino acids. CDR3 region: CASSLRYGGLGYEQYF. For the CDR3, the DNA is TGCGCCAGCAGCTTGCGGTATGGGGGCTTGGGGTACGAGCAGTACTTC.

V usage is TRBV2 and J usage is TRBJ1-1, with TRBD1 matching 7 bases. V was clipped by 4 bases and J by 1 base; unmatched bases: 6. Germline assignment: CDR1 SNHLY and CDR2 FYNNEI. This CDR3 comprises 15 residues. The CDR3 loop reads CASSAQGTSNTEAFF. Here the CDR3 DNA reads TGTGCCAGCAGTGCACAGGGGACCTCGAACACTGAAGCTTTCTTT.

This clone has only one observation. The gene calls are TRBV6-1 and TRBJ2-7; 8 bases agree with TRBD2. Germline V gene lookup returns CDR1 MNHNS and CDR2 SASEGT. V shed 3 bases and J 4 bases; nucleotides not matched to a gene: 11. The CDR3 extends over 16 amino acids. As DNA, the CDR3 is TGTGCCAGCAGTGACAGGTTCCAGCGGGAGTGGTACGAGCAGTACTTC. This encodes CASSDRFQREWYEQYF.

V gene TRBV30 combines with J gene TRBJ2-7; 13 bases agree with TRBD2. Trimming at V came to 2 bases and at J to 7 bases, leaving 14 bases not matched to a gene. CDR1 is GTSNPN and CDR2 is SVGIG in the germline V gene (reference sequence). The CDR3 length is 17 residues. The CDR3 is CAWSKRFGLAGVKEQYF. In DNA, the CDR3 is TGTGCCTGGAGTAAACGATTTGGACTAGCGGGAGTTAAGGAGCAGTACTTC.

The rearrangement links TRBV9 to TRBJ2-1; 10 bases match TRBD2. The CDR3 spans 16 residues. Germline CDR1 reads SGDLS; CDR2 reads YYNGEE. J gave up 4 bases and V 3 bases, and 7 bases lay outside the gene matches. CDR3 loop: CASSDSKREGYNEQFF. The DNA of the CDR3 is TGTGCCAGCAGCGACTCGAAGCGGGAGGGTTACAATGAGCAGTTCTTC.

The chain combines TRBV29-1 with TRBJ1-2; TRBD1 agrees at 10 bases. The CDR3 loop spans 15 amino acids. Trimming removed 1 base from V and 8 bases from J; junction bases left unmatched: 10. From germline, CDR1 is SQVTM and CDR2 ANQGSEA. In nucleotides, the CDR3 is TGCAGCGTTGAAGTGGGGACAGGGGAATTTGGGGGCTACACCTTC. As protein: CSVEVGTGEFGGYTF.

The V gene is TRBV27, the J gene TRBJ2-5; 13 bases align to TRBD2. The V and J ends lost 5 bases and 5 bases, in that order; junction bases with no gene match: 14. This CDR3 is 18 amino acids long. Germline lookup yields CDR1 MNHEY and CDR2 SMNVEV (reference sequence). CDR3 DNA sequence: TGTGCCAGCAGTCCCTACGGACTAGCGGGAGAGGGGGGTGAGACCCAGTACTTC. As protein: CASSPYGLAGEGGETQYF.

The rearrangement links TRBV21-1 to TRBJ1-1. TRBV21-1 is a documented pseudogene. The CDR3 runs to 15 residues. The CDR3 loop is CASSKGPGWGTEAFF. The CDR3 DNA is TGTGCCAGCAGCAAAGGCCCGGGGTGGGGCACTGAAGCTTTCTTT.

The chain has TRBV9 and TRBJ2-1; perhaps TRBD2 as D (6 bases). V lost 7 bases, J lost 7 bases, and 21 bases lay in between. This CDR3 region has 15 residues. CDR1 and CDR2 (germline): SGDLS, YYNGEE. The CDR3 DNA reads as TGTGCCAGCCTCAGCGGCGGAGGGCTAGGAAATGAGCAGTTCTTC. Protein: CASLSGGGLGNEQFF.

This clone was seen just once. The chain recombines TRBV6-1 with TRBJ1-5; maybe TRBD1 (6 bases). Per the germline V gene, CDR1 is MNHNS and CDR2 is SASEGT. The CDR3 consists of 16 residues. The V and J ends lost 0 bases and 4 bases respectively, with 13 bases between them. CDR3 in amino acids: CASSEAGAFWNQPQHF. The CDR3 nucleotides are TGTGCCAGCAGTGAAGCGGGGGCGTTCTGGAATCAGCCCCAGCATTTT.